This TCR beta chain appears in the sequencing data of a study of T-cell memory formation after mild COVID-19. TCRdb re-derived calls from the 5' RACE reads in MiXCR, one entry per CDR3 protein. This sample has hundreds of thousands of distinct CDR3 sequences, with roughly 25% found just once. The CDR3 length is 14 residues. V lost 10 bases and J lost 1, with 15 bases in between. The germline gives CDR1 LNHDA, CDR2 SQIVND (reference sequence). Sequencing used PBMCs or a T cell subset sorted from them (not recorded which). This clonotype was obtained from an adult woman who had mild COVID-19 (a few samples of this study predate the infection). Cell type and time point are not known. The chain is built from TRBV19 and TRBJ2-3; unclear D gene. CDR3 DNA sequence: TGTGCCACCTCCGTCGTGGCGGGCACAGATACGCAGTATTTT. Amino acid sequence: CATSVVAGTDTQYF. The full variable domain, rest sourced from reference TRBV19 and TRBJ2-3, is DGGITQSPKYLFRKEGQNVTLSCEQNLNHDAMYWYRQDPGQGLRLIYYSQIVNDFQKGDIAEGYSVSREKKESFPLTVTSAQKNPTAFYLCATSVVAGTDTQYFGPGTRLTVL.